A selection of T cell receptor beta chains follows, all from one sample in a study of shared clonotypes between healthy human individuals. Data came from immunoSEQ multiplex PCR; TCRdb stores just in-frame clones and leaves some out. The sample has more than 2,000,000 clones, approximately 93% seen once. The sequencing input was naive CD4+ T cells from PBMCs. The source of these receptors is a man between 18 and 35 years old in good health. Some clones in this sample may be carry-over from other donors' samples. Both conserved end residues are part of each CDR3. Fields, in order: J gene, V gene, CDR3 protein.

TRBJ2-2,TRBV7-2,CASSLRHPNTGELFF
TRBJ1-1,TRBV27,CASSPPRGLGTEAFF
TRBJ2-1,TRBV5-6,CASSAGRGRTYNEQFF
TRBJ2-7,TRBV28,CASSLQGGTYEQYF
TRBJ2-7,TRBV25-1,CASSVGGSSYEQYF
TRBJ1-3,TRBV4-2,CASSHTRARVGNTIYF
TRBJ2-3,TRBV7-2,CASSLSGGVSFTDTQYF
TRBJ2-7,TRBV27,CASSLAGSQGEQYF
TRBJ2-3,TRBV5-4,CASSPLAGGLIDTQYF
TRBJ1-2,TRBV19,CASSIVGDGYTF
TRBJ2-1,TRBV30,CAWEGRGAYNEQFF
TRBJ1-2,TRBV28,CASSSPGAGNYGYTF
TRBJ2-3,TRBV5-1,CASSLFSLDTQYF
TRBJ2-2,TRBV19,CASSIRVVTGELFF
TRBJ1-4,TRBV4-1,CASSQAGALGNEKLFF
TRBJ1-1,TRBV6-7,CASRATKQFTDTEAFF
TRBJ2-7,TRBV2,CASSGSPPINEQYF
TRBJ2-7,TRBV28,CASSLGGEQYF
TRBJ1-1,TRBV7-9,CASSFQGTNTEAFF
TRBJ2-3,TRBV4-3,CASSQLVLASGRTGVADTQYF
TRBJ2-1,TRBV28,CASSLGGTSGTDEQFF
TRBJ1-2,TRBV5-1,CASSLTGGNYGYTF
TRBJ1-3,TRBV7-2,CASSPTPWGGNTIYF
TRBJ1-3,TRBV7-9,CASSLGQGNTIYF
TRBJ1-5,TRBV19,CASSIRGTQNQPQHF
TRBJ1-2,TRBV28,CASSLPGQGSGGYTF
TRBJ2-1,TRBV27,CASSLPRGKFLFF
TRBJ2-3,TRBV7-8,CASSAQLVAQSQYF
TRBJ2-1,TRBV18,CASSLDRVVYNEQFF
TRBJ2-3,TRBV21-1,CASSPRSGTGKEGTQYF
TRBJ2-7,TRBV28,CASTPPGPFKYF
TRBJ2-6,TRBV15,CATSRDSSSGANVLTF
TRBJ2-5,TRBV4-2,CASSQVGQETQYF
TRBJ1-5,TRBV5-8,CASSPGGYSNQPQHF
TRBJ2-7,TRBV5-1,CASSVRTGPAYEQYF
TRBJ1-2,TRBV5-6,CASSPDRQKNYGYTF
TRBJ1-5,TRBV19,CASSIRGLGSNQPQHF
TRBJ1-1,TRBV5-1,CASREGQVNTEAFF
TRBJ2-2,TRBV19,CASSGRGTVNTGELFF
TRBJ1-2,TRBV28,CASSLGQSVFYGYTF
TRBJ1-4,TRBV19,CASNARDRGRNEKLFF
TRBJ2-3,TRBV5-1,CASSLILGGTDTQYF
TRBJ2-7,TRBV7-3,CASSSDRGFAYEQYF
TRBJ1-2,TRBV28,CASEGGFQDTGLSYTF
TRBJ1-1,TRBV12-5,CASGLESNTEAFF
TRBJ2-2,TRBV12-5,CASGLTPGQGATGELFF
TRBJ1-2,TRBV18,CASSALASTTVNYGYTF